This T cell receptor (beta chain) was recovered during a study of blood T cell repertoires in COVID-19. The wider study: PBMCs, B-cell-depleted T cells, or T cells provided the cDNA or gDNA that made up the material.

The data were produced by immunoSEQ multiplex PCR, yet TCRdb's version contains in-frame clones alone and is incomplete. Counted here are roughly 56,000 clones, 90% occurring once; the ten biggest clones make up more than 10%. The CDR3 covers 15 residues. The V gene lost 0 bases and the J gene lost 6 bases, with 14 bases spanning the gap. Germline lookup yields CDR1 LGHNA and CDR2 YSLEER. Sequenced: peripheral blood. This sequence originates from a man in his sixties with active COVID-19. The V call is TRBV4-3, the J call TRBJ2-5; maybe TRBD2 (7 bases). CDR3 sequence reads: CASSQDSGGAQTQYF. The CDR3 DNA reads as TGCGCCAGCAGCCAAGATTCGGGGGGCGCACAGACCCAGTACTTC.